This TCR beta chain came from a study of shared clonotypes between healthy human individuals. The study, taken as a whole, reports: It was anticipated that sequencing depth would influence how many clonotypes donors shared. Among the subsets, naive ones generally showed larger estimated richness than memory ones. Naive CD4 clonotype sharing across several donors was around 5%.

With respect to this clone: Its antigen is currently unknown. Distinct nucleotide sequences in the sample also encode this CDR3.

Naive CD8 cells lacked CD45RO and underwent positive selection for CCR7, leaving out terminally differentiated effector memory CD45RA+ cells. This CDR3 contains 13 residues. V lost 0 bases to trimming and J lost 5 bases, with 7 bases between them. CDR1 is MNHEY, CDR2 SVGAGI, per germline. At a deep level, the assay was run. The method was immunoSEQ multiplex PCR; TCRdb's version includes in-frame clones alone and lacks a portion of them. Of about 2.1 million clones listed, under 95% are singletons. Sequences were obtained from naive CD8+ T cells from PBMCs. The chain couples TRBV6-5 to TRBJ1-2, with D hard to call. The clonotype comes from a man between 18 and 29 years old in good health. Some clones in this sample may be carry-over from other donors' samples. DNA for the CDR3: TGTGCCAGCAGTTACTCAGGACGGTATGGCTACACCTTC. Translated, it gives CASSYSGRYGYTF.